Shown below are 19 T cell receptor beta chains from a single sample sequenced in a study of PD-1 blockade in classical Hodgkin lymphoma. Autologous stem cell transplantation was followed by relapse in every patient, and brentuximab vedotin exposure varied. Data came from immunoSEQ multiplex PCR; TCRdb stores just in-frame clones and leaves some out. The sample contains approximately 79,000 clones, 80% to 95% of which appear only once. The sample here was peripheral blood mononuclear cells (PBMCs), taken before the second cycle of nivolumab. The receptors shown here come from a human donor with classical Hodgkin lymphoma.

The chain carries TRBV20-1 and TRBJ2-7, with a possible D match to TRBD2 (7 bases). The CDR3 consists of 10 residues. The germline V gene has CDR1 DFQATT and CDR2 SNEGSKA (reference sequence). CDR3: CSGGRTEQYF. The CDR3 DNA sequence: TGCAGCGGGGGGCGTACCGAGCAGTACTTC.

Worth noting for this clone: The identical CDR3 is also encoded by other nucleotide sequences in the sample. The V call is TRBV7-9, the J call TRBJ2-3; TRBD2 matches at 12 bases. In germline, CDR1 is SEHNR, CDR2 FQNEAQ (reference sequence). V trimming: 4 bases; J trimming: 2 bases; junction bases outside the gene matches: 4. The CDR3 length is 16 residues. CDR3 coding DNA: TGTGCCAGCAGCTCAGGACTAGCGGGGAACACAGATACGCAGTATTTT. Its protein product is CASSSGLAGNTDTQYF.

The rearrangement joins TRBV6-1 to TRBJ2-7, with 7 bases that match TRBD1. CDR1 and CDR2 (germline): MNHNS, SASEGT. V lost 2 bases, J lost 2 bases, and 3 bases stayed unmatched. There are 14 residues in the CDR3. In nucleotides, the CDR3 is TGTGCCAGCAGTGAATGGGGACAGACCTACGAGCAGTACTTC. This translates into CASSEWGQTYEQYF.

The chain recombines TRBV5-7 with TRBJ1-3, with D tentatively TRBD1 (5 bases). TRBV5-7 is annotated as an ORF whose role is uncertain. The V gene lost 5 bases and the J gene lost 8 bases, with 14 bases spanning the gap. The CDR3 runs 13 residues. CDR3 region: CASSVFPGDTIYF. In DNA, the CDR3 is TGTGCCAGCAGTGTCTTCCCGGGGGACACCATATATTTT.

The chain combines TRBV7-8 with TRBJ2-6; tentative D call: TRBD1 (5 bases). Deletions cut 2 bases from V and 2 bases from J, with 10 bases between. In germline, CDR1 is SGHVS, CDR2 FQNEAQ. The CDR3 has 16 amino acids. The CDR3 bases are TGTGCCAGCAGCTTAAGTAGGGGTGCTGGGGCCAACGTCCTGACTTTC. Translating it yields CASSLSRGAGANVLTF.

The chain couples TRBV27 to TRBJ2-5; 15 bases align to TRBD2. J lost 5 bases, V lost 6 bases, and 19 bases had no gene match. CDR1 is MNHEY, CDR2 SMNVEV, per germline (reference sequence). This CDR3 contains 20 residues. CDR3 region: CASSRPGLAGGSPIWETQYF. For the CDR3, the DNA is TGTGCCAGCAGCCGACCGGGACTAGCGGGAGGAAGCCCCATTTGGGAGACCCAGTACTTC.

This rearrangement joins TRBV28 to TRBJ2-7; 8 bases line up with TRBD2. The CDR3 length is 15 residues. Germline trimming cut 6 bases from V and 3 bases from J; bases unmatched to any gene: 10. Germline CDR1 is MDHEN and CDR2 is SYDVKM. The CDR3 nucleotides read TGTGCCAGCAGGGTTGGACTAGCCGGTTTCTACGAGCAGTACTTC. Translation gives CASRVGLAGFYEQYF.

V is TRBV19 and J is TRBJ2-5; 8 positions match TRBD2. Germline V gene data show CDR1 as LNHDA and CDR2 as SQIVND (reference sequence). This CDR3 is 17 amino acids long. The junction had 14 bases not matched to a gene; V was cut back by 7 bases and J by 1 base. The CDR3 sequence: CASTHPGPGGTQETQYF. DNA for the CDR3: TGTGCCAGTACCCACCCCGGACCGGGAGGGACCCAAGAGACCCAGTACTTC.

The chain is built from TRBV21-1 and TRBJ2-7; the D call TRBD2 from the table was never checked on the DNA. TRBV21-1 is a known pseudogene. The CDR3 extends over 14 amino acids. Here the CDR3 DNA reads TGTGCCAGCAGCGCCCACGGGGTTATGGACGAGCAGTACTTC. Protein sequence: CASSAHGVMDEQYF.

The chain carries TRBV28 and TRBJ2-7; D not resolved. The CDR3 contains 13 residues. Between the trimmed V and J ends, which lost 7 bases and 3 bases, there was a span of 13 bases. Germline V CDR1 and CDR2: MDHEN, SYDVKM. The CDR3 reads CASKGVGYYEQYF. CDR3 DNA: TGTGCCAGCAAGGGTGTAGGGTACTACGAGCAGTACTTC.

CDR3 DNA sequence: TGTGCCAGCAGTTTGGCGAGCGAGCAGTTCTTC. Its protein product is CASSLASEQFF. The V gene is TRBV28, the J gene TRBJ2-1; D is undetermined. Trimming pared 3 bases from V and 10 bases from J, leaving 7 bases between. The germline V gene has CDR1 MDHEN and CDR2 SYDVKM. CDR3 length: 11 amino acids.

V is TRBV27 and J is TRBJ2-3; D ambiguous. With 3 bases removed from V and 3 bases from J, the gap between germline ends came to 7 bases. The CDR3 is 13 amino acids. The V gene's germline CDR1 is MNHEY and CDR2 SMNVEV (reference sequence). CDR3 loop: CASSLGKTDTQYF. CDR3 sequence (DNA): TGTGCCAGCAGTTTGGGCAAAACAGATACGCAGTATTTT.

V and J are TRBV28 and TRBJ2-2; 11 bases match TRBD1. Germline-derived CDR1 and CDR2 are MDHEN and SYDVKM. The V gene end was trimmed by 6 bases and the J gene end by 7 bases; junction bases not matched to a gene: 10. The CDR3 spans 16 residues. Written as DNA, the CDR3 is TGTGCCAGCAGGCTTCCGGGACAGGGGGTTCGCGGGGAGCTGTTTTTT. This gives the protein CASRLPGQGVRGELFF.

The chain uses TRBV9 and TRBJ2-3; possible D gene TRBD1, 6 bases. CDR3 length: 13 amino acids. The germline V gene encodes CDR1 SGDLS and CDR2 YYNGEE. Trimming stripped 3 bases from V and 5 bases from J, with 10 bases between. The DNA of the CDR3 is TGTGCCAGCAGCGAAGCAGGGGAAGATACGCAGTATTTT. Its protein is CASSEAGEDTQYF.

The chain carries TRBV6-5 and TRBJ2-7; 7 bases map to TRBD2. This CDR3 region has 13 residues. Trimming took 2 bases from V and 5 from J; bases not matched to a gene: 3. Per the germline V gene, CDR1 is MNHEY and CDR2 is SVGAGI. The CDR3 here is CASSYGRENEQYF. In nucleotides, the CDR3 is TGTGCCAGCAGTTACGGGCGGGAGAACGAGCAGTACTTC.

The chain uses TRBV28 and TRBJ2-2; perhaps D is TRBD1 or TRBD2 (5 bases each). This CDR3 has 16 amino acids. Germline CDR1 MDHEN, CDR2 SYDVKM. Trimming left V 4 bases short and J 0 bases short, with 12 bases between. The CDR3 spells CASSYTGPPNTGELFF. In DNA form, the CDR3 reads TGTGCCAGCAGTTACACGGGACCACCGAACACCGGGGAGCTGTTTTTT. Looking up the rest from reference TRBV28 and TRBJ2-2 gives the full variable domain: DVKVTQSSRYLVKRTGEKVFLECVQDMDHENMFWYRQDPGLGLRLIYFSYDVKMKEKGDIPEGYSVSREKKERFSLILESASTNQTSMYLCASSYTGPPNTGELFFGEGSRLTVL.

The chain is built from TRBV7-6 and TRBJ2-2, with D possibly TRBD2 on 5 matching bases. The V gene's germline CDR1 is SGHVS and CDR2 FNYEAQ. The V gene lost 7 bases and the J gene lost 5 bases, with 14 bases spanning the gap. The CDR3 is 14 amino acids. DNA of the CDR3: TGTGCCAGCAACCCTATCGGGGTGACCGGGGAGCTGTTTTTT. Amino acid sequence: CASNPIGVTGELFF.

This rearrangement joins TRBV21-1 to TRBJ2-2; the table gives TRBD2 as D, unverified against the DNA. TRBV21-1 is described as a pseudogene. This CDR3 is built from 18 residues. The CDR3 loop is CASSKEGTSGKNTGELFF. The CDR3, as DNA: TGTGCCAGCAGCAAAGAGGGGACTAGCGGGAAAAACACCGGGGAGCTGTTTTTT.

V is TRBV28 and J is TRBJ2-1, with 9 bases identical to TRBD1. This CDR3 contains 15 residues. Germline CDR1 reads MDHEN; CDR2 reads SYDVKM. The trim removed 6 bases at V and 3 bases at J, leaving 6 bases unmatched. CDR3 loop: CASSKTGGNYNEQFF. CDR3 bases: TGTGCCAGCAGCAAGACAGGGGGGAACTACAATGAGCAGTTCTTC.